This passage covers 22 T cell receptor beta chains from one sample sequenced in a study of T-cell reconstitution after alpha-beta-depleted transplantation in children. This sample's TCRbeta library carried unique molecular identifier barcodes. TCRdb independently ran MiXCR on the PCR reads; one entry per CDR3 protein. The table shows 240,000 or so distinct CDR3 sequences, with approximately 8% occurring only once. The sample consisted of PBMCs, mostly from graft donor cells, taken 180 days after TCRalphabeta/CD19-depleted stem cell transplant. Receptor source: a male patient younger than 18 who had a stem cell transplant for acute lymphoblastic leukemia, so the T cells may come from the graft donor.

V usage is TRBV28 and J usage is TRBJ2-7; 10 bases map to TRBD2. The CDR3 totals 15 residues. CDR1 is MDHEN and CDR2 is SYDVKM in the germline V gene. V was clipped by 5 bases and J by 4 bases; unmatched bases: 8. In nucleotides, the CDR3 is TGTGCCAGCAGTAATAGCGGGAGGTCCTCTTACGAGCAGTACTTC. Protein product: CASSNSGRSSYEQYF.

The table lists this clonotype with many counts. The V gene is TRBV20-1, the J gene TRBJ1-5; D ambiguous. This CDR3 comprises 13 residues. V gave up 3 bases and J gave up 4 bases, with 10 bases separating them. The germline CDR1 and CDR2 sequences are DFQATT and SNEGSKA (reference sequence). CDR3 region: CSASVTGNQPQHF. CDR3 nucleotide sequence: TGCAGTGCTAGTGTCACTGGAAATCAGCCCCAGCATTTT.

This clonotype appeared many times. The CDR3 bases are TGTGCCAGCAGCTCCCGACTCACGGATTGGGACACCGGGGAGCTGTTTTTT. Translating it yields CASSSRLTDWDTGELFF. This chain uses TRBV11-2 with TRBJ2-2; D is unresolved. The ends were cut back, 4 bases at V and 3 bases at J, with 18 bases in the middle. In germline, CDR1 is SGHAT, CDR2 FQNNGV. The CDR3 totals 17 residues.

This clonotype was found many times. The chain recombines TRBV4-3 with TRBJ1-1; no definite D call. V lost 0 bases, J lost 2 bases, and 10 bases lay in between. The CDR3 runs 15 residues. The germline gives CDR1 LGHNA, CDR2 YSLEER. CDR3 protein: CASSQELNSNTEAFF. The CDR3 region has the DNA TGCGCCAGCAGCCAAGAGCTGAACAGTAACACTGAAGCTTTCTTT.

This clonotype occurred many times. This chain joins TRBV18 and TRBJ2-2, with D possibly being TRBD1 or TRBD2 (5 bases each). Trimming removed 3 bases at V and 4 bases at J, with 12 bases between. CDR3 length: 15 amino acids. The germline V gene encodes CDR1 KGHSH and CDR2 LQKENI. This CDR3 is CASSPDWGSTGELFF. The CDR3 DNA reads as TGTGCCAGCTCACCTGATTGGGGGTCCACCGGGGAGCTGTTTTTT. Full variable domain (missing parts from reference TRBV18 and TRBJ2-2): NAGVMQNPRHLVRRRGQEARLRCSPMKGHSHVYWYRQLPEEGLKFMVYLQKENIIDESGMPKERFSAEFPKEGPSILRIQQVVRGDSAAYFCASSPDWGSTGELFFGEGSRLTVL.

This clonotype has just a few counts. The CDR3 spells CASGGDWVNTGELFF. DNA of the CDR3: TGTGCCAGCGGGGGGGACTGGGTAAACACCGGGGAGCTGTTTTTT. The genes are TRBV2 and TRBJ2-2; 7 positions match TRBD2. In germline, CDR1 is SNHLY, CDR2 FYNNEI. J gave up 2 bases and V 8 bases, and 8 bases lay outside the gene matches. The CDR3 runs to 15 residues.

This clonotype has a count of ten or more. This chain's CDR3 is CASSKGPVGEKLFF. CDR3 DNA: TGTGCCAGCAGCAAGGGCCCCGTGGGCGAAAAACTGTTTTTT. The rearrangement uses TRBV7-6 and TRBJ1-4; no reliable D call. With 5 bases removed from V and 8 bases from J, the gap between germline ends came to 15 bases. Germline V gives CDR1 SGHVS, CDR2 FNYEAQ. The CDR3 sequence is 14 residues long.

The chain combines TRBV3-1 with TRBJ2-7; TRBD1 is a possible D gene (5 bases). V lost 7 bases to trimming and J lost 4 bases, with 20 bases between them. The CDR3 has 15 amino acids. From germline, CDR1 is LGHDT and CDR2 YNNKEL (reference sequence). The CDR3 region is CASTLRGAGPYEQYF. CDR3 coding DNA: TGTGCCAGCACCTTAAGGGGTGCAGGCCCTTACGAGCAGTACTTC.

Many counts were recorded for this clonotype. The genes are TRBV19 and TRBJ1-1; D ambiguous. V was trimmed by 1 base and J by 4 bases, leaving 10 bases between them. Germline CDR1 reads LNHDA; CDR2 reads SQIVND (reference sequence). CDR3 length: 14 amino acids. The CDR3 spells CASSIGSEGTEAFF. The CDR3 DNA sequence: TGTGCCAGTAGTATAGGCTCTGAGGGCACTGAAGCTTTCTTT.

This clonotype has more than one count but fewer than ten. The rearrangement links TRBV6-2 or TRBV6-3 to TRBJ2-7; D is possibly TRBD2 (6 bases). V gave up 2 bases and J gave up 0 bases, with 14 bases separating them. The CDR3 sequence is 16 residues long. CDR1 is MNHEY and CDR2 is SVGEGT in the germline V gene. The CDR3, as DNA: TGTGCCAGCAGTTACCGAAGTGGGGGGTTCTCCTACGAGCAGTACTTC. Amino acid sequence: CASSYRSGGFSYEQYF.

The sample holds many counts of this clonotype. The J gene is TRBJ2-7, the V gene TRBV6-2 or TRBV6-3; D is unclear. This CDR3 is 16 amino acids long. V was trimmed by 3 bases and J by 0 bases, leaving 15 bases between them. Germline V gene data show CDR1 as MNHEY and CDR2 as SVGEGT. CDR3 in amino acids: CASSYRLRLSSYEQYF. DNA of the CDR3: TGTGCCAGCAGTTATAGGCTCAGACTCAGCTCCTACGAGCAGTACTTC.

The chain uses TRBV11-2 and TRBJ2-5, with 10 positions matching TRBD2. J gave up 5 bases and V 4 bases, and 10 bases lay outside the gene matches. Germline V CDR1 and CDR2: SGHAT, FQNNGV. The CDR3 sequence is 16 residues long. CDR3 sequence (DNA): TGTGCCAGCAGCTCAACTAGCGGGAAACAGATGGAGACCCAGTACTTC. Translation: CASSSTSGKQMETQYF.

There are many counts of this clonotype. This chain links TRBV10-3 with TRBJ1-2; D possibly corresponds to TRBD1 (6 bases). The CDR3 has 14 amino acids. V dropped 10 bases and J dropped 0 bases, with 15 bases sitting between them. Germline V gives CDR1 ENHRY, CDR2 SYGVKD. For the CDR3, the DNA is TGTGCCACGGGACGAGGGGGGTCTAACTATGGCTACACCTTC. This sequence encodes CATGRGGSNYGYTF.

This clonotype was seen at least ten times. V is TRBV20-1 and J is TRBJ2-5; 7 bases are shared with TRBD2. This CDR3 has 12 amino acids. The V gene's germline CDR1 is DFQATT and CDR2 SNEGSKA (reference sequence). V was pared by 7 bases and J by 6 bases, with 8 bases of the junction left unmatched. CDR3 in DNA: TGCAGTGGGGAGCGGGGTCAGAAGACCCAGTACTTC. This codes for CSGERGQKTQYF.

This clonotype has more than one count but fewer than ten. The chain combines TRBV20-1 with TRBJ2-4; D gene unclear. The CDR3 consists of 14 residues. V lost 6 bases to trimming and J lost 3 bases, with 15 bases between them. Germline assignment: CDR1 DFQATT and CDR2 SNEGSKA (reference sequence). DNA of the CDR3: TGCAGTGCGCCTCCCCCGGCTGGCAAAAACATTCAGTACTTC. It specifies CSAPPPAGKNIQYF.

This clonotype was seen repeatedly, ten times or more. The CDR3 region is CASSLESGTGSYEQYF. The DNA of the CDR3 is TGTGCCAGCAGCTTAGAGAGTGGGACTGGATCCTACGAGCAGTACTTC. This rearrangement joins TRBV7-3 to TRBJ2-7, with D perhaps matching TRBD2 (6 bases). This CDR3 contains 16 residues. V gave up 2 bases and J gave up 1 base, with 15 bases separating them. CDR1 and CDR2 from the germline V gene are SGHTA and FQGTGA.

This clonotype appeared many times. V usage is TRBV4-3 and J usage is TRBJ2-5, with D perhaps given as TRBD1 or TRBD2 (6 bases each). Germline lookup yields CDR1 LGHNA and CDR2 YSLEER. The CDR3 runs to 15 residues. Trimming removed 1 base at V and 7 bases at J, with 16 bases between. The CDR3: CASSQGETGGATQYF. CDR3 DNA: TGCGCCAGCAGCCAAGGGGAGACAGGCGGGGCGACCCAGTACTTC.

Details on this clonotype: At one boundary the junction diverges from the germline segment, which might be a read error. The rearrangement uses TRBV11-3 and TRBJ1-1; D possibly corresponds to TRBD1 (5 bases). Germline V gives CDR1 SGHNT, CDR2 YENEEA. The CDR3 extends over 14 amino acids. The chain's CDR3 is CASSLGGVNTGAFF. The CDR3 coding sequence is TGTGCCAGCAGCTTAGGAGGGGTGAACACTGGAGCTTTCTTT.

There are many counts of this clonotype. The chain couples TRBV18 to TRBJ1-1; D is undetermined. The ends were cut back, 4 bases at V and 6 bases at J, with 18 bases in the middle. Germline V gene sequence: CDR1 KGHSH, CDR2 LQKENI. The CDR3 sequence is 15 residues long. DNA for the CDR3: TGTGCCAGCTCACGTCCGCCGGTGTCCGGGCCTGAAGCTTTCTTT. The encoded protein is CASSRPPVSGPEAFF.

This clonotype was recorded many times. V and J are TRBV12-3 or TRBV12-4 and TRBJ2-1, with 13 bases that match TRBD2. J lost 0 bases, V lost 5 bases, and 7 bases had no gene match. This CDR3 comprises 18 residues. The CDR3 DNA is TGTGCCAGCAGTCGGACTAGCGGGGGCTTCAGCTCCTACAATGAGCAGTTCTTC. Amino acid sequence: CASSRTSGGFSSYNEQFF.

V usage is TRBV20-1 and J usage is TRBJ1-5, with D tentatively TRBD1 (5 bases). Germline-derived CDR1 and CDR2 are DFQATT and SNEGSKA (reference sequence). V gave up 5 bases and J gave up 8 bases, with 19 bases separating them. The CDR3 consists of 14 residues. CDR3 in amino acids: CSASTGTSREPQHF. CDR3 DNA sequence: TGCAGTGCTTCAACCGGGACCTCTCGTGAGCCCCAGCATTTT.

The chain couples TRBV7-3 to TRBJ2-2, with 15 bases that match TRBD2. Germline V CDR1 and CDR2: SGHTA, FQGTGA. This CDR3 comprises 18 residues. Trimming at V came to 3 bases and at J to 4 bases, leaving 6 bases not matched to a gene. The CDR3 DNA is TGTGCCAGCAGCTTGAGGACTAGCGGGGGGGCCCTCACCGGGGAGCTGTTTTTT. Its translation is CASSLRTSGGALTGELFF.